This passage covers 10 T cell receptor beta chains from one sample sequenced in a study of technical replicates of blood from a few donors. Measured with immunoSEQ multiplex PCR; TCRdb has only the in-frame clones, and not every one. The sample carries 74,000 or so clones, 85% to 95% recorded once. What was sequenced was T cells isolated from PBMCs. The receptors were gathered from a human donor in good health.

The rearrangement links TRBV19 to TRBJ1-5, with TRBD1 matching over 9 bases. CDR1 and CDR2 from the germline V gene are LNHDA and SQIVND (reference sequence). V lost 5 bases, J lost 7 bases, and 9 bases stayed unmatched. The CDR3 covers 15 residues. CDR3 sequence (DNA): TGTGCCAGTAGTCCCCCCGGACAGGGGCCCCAGCCCCAGCATTTT. This sequence encodes CASSPPGQGPQPQHF.

This chain uses TRBV28 with TRBJ1-5; 10 positions match TRBD1. The CDR3 sequence is 16 residues long. Germline V gene lookup returns CDR1 MDHEN and CDR2 SYDVKM. The V segment lost 6 bases and the J segment 8 bases; nucleotides outside the gene matches: 13. The CDR3: CASRDPGQGPEEPQHF. The CDR3 bases are TGTGCCAGCAGAGACCCGGGACAGGGGCCCGAGGAGCCCCAGCATTTT.

V and J are TRBV4-1 and TRBJ1-5; tentatively, D is TRBD1 (5 bases). The CDR3 has 20 residues. The germline V and J ends were trimmed by 8 bases and 2 bases, with 31 bases remaining between them. From germline, CDR1 is MGHRA and CDR2 YSYEKL. CDR3 loop: CASGSLGRATSLHGNQPQHF. DNA of the CDR3: TGCGCCAGCGGGTCCCTCGGCAGGGCAACTTCCTTACATGGCAATCAGCCCCAGCATTTT.

The gene calls are TRBV27 and TRBJ2-3; 11 bases match TRBD2. Germline V gives CDR1 MNHEY, CDR2 SMNVEV (reference sequence). The CDR3 is 16 residues long. V dropped 5 bases and J dropped 2; count of bases not matched to a gene: 6. The CDR3 DNA follows: TGTGCCAGCAGTGCGAGACTAGCGGGGACCACAGATACGCAGTATTTT. Its protein product is CASSARLAGTTDTQYF.

The chain has TRBV30 and TRBJ2-5; D remains unclear. Germline V gene sequence: CDR1 GTSNPN, CDR2 SVGIG (reference sequence). The CDR3 runs to 12 residues. V dropped 2 bases and J dropped 5 bases, with 9 bases sitting between them. The CDR3 loop reads CAWSRSGETQYF. CDR3 nucleotide sequence: TGTGCCTGGAGTAGGTCAGGTGAGACCCAGTACTTC.

The count of this clone is one. The V call is TRBV5-4, the J call TRBJ1-3; no definite D call. The V gene's germline CDR1 is SGHNT and CDR2 YYREEE (reference sequence). Trimming removed 5 bases from V and 0 bases from J, with 21 bases in between. The CDR3 sequence is 18 residues long. CDR3 sequence (DNA): TGTGCCAGCAGTCTTGGAGCCCCGGCACCCCACTCTGGAAACACCATATATTTT. Its protein is CASSLGAPAPHSGNTIYF.

This clone was seen only a few times. The chain is built from TRBV7-6 and TRBJ1-4, with 7 bases aligning to TRBD1. The CDR3 sequence is 16 residues long. With V trimmed by 4 bases and J by 4 bases, 9 bases remained unmatched. The germline V gene encodes CDR1 SGHVS and CDR2 FNYEAQ. CDR3 in DNA: TGTGCCAGCAGCTCTGCGAAGGGACAGCTTAATGAAAAACTGTTTTTT. Protein sequence: CASSSAKGQLNEKLFF.

CDR3 sequence (DNA): TGTGCCAGCTCACCACGAGACAGGGCCTACGAGCAGTACTTC. Protein product: CASSPRDRAYEQYF. The rearrangement uses TRBV18 and TRBJ2-7, with 7 bases identical to TRBD1. CDR1 and CDR2 from the germline V gene are KGHSH and LQKENI. The V and J ends lost 1 base and 2 bases, in that order; junction bases with no gene match: 2. The CDR3 covers 14 residues. The full variable domain, rest sourced from reference TRBV18 and TRBJ2-7, is NAGVMQNPRHLVRRRGQEARLRCSPMKGHSHVYWYRQLPEEGLKFMVYLQKENIIDESGMPKERFSAEFPKEGPSILRIQQVVRGDSAAYFCASSPRDRAYEQYFGPGTRLTVT.

With regard to this clone: The junction departs from the called germline gene at one end, perhaps through a read error. The chain employs TRBV6-5 and TRBJ1-4; a weak D match, TRBD1 (5 bases). The germline V gene has CDR1 MNHEY and CDR2 SVGAGI. The CDR3 has 15 residues. For the CDR3, the DNA is TGTGCCAGCAGTAACTCCAGGGCGGCTAATGAAAAACTGTTTTTT. This codes for CASSNSRAANEKLFF.

This chain uses TRBV4-2 with TRBJ2-2, with D tentatively TRBD2 (5 bases). This CDR3 is built from 16 residues. Germline CDR1 and CDR2: LGHNA and YNFKEQ. V was cut by 0 bases and J by 1 base, with 9 bases left in between. The CDR3 DNA follows: TGTGCCAGCAGCCAAGATCGGGATATGAACACCGGGGAGCTGTTTTTT. It translates to CASSQDRDMNTGELFF.